This record concerns one T cell receptor beta chain sequence. Its antigen remains unknown. CDR1 and CDR2 from the germline V gene are MGHRA and YSYEKL. V was trimmed by 1 base and J by 7 bases, leaving 13 bases between them. The CDR3 is 14 residues long. The data were taken from a study of shared clonotypes between healthy human individuals. Overall study findings and caveats: The study found roughly 5% of naive CD4 clonotypes shared across four donors. In contrast to clonotypes shared by all four donors, non-shared clonotypes had lower generation probabilities.

Profiling relied on immunoSEQ multiplex PCR, and the TCRdb table lists in-frame clones only, not all of them. The top ten clones hold around 2% of a sample with hundreds of thousands of clones, 55% to 85% of them seen once. The chain carries TRBV4-1 and TRBJ1-2; D uncertain. The sample was memory CD4+ T cells sorted from blood. Subset reported: CD45RA-negative fraction. The sequence was collected from a woman aged 25 to 45 in good health. The chain's CDR3 is CASSQVGLLGGYTF. CDR3 nucleotide sequence: TGCGCCAGCAGCCAAGTCGGGTTACTGGGTGGCTACACCTTC.